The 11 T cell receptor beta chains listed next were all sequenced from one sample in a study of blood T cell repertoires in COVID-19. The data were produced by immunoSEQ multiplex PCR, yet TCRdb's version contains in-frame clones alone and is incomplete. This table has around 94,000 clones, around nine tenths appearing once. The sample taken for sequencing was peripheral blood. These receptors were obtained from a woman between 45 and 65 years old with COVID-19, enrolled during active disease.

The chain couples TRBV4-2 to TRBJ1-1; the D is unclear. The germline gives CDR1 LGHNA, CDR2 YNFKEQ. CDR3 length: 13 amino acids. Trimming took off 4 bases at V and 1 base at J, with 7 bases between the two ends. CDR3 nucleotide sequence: TGTGCCAGCAGCCTCTCGGGGAACACTGAAGCTTTCTTT. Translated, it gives CASSLSGNTEAFF.

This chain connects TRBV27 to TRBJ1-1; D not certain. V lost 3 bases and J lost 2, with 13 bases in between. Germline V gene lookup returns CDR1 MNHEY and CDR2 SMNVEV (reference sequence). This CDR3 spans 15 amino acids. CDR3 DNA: TGTGCCAGCAGTTTCCTCGGCAGGCATAACACTGAAGCTTTCTTT. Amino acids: CASSFLGRHNTEAFF.

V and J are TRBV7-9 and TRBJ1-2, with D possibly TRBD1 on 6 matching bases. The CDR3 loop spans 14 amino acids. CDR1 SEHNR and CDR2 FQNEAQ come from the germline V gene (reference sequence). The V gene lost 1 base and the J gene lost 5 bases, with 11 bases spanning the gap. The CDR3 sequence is CASSLDRGAYGYTF. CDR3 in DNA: TGTGCCAGCAGCTTAGATCGGGGGGCATATGGCTACACCTTC. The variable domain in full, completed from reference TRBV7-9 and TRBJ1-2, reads DTGVSQNPRHKITKRGQNVTFRCDPISEHNRLYWYRQTLGQGPEFLTYFQNEAQLEKSRLLSDRFSAERPKGSFSTLEIQRTEQGDSAMYLCASSLDRGAYGYTFGSGTRLTVV.

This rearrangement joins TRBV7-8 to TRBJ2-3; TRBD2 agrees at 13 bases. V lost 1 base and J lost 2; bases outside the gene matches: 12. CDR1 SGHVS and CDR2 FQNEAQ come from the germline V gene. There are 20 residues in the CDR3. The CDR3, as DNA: TGTGCCAGCAGCTTAGGGGGTGGACTAGCGGGGGTCTCCCACACAGATACGCAGTATTTT. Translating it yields CASSLGGGLAGVSHTDTQYF.

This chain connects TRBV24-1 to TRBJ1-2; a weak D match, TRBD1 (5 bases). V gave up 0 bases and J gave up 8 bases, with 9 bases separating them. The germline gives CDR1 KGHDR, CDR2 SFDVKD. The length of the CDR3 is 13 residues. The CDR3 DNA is TGTGCCACCAGTGATTTGCCAGGGAAAGGCTACACCTTC. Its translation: CATSDLPGKGYTF.

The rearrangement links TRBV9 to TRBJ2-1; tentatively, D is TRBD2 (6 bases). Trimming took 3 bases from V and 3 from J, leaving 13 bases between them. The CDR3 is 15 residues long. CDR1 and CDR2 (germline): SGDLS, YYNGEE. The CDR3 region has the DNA TGTGCCAGCAGCGAAAACGGACTACTCTACAATGAGCAGTTCTTC. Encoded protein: CASSENGLLYNEQFF.

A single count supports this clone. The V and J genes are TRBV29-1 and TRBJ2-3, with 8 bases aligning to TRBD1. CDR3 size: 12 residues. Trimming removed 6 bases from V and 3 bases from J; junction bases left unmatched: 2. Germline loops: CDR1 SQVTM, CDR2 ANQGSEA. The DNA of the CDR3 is TGCAGCGTCTGGACAGGGACAGATACGCAGTATTTT. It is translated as CSVWTGTDTQYF.

CDR3 coding DNA: TGTGCCTGGACCCCACGGGACAGGGGCCCCCACTATGGCTACACCTTC. Translation gives CAWTPRDRGPHYGYTF. The V call is TRBV30, the J call TRBJ1-2, with 10 bases identical to TRBD1. The CDR3 runs to 16 residues. The germline V gene encodes CDR1 GTSNPN and CDR2 SVGIG (reference sequence). The J segment lost 3 bases and the V segment lost 4 bases, leaving 11 bases of the junction unmatched.

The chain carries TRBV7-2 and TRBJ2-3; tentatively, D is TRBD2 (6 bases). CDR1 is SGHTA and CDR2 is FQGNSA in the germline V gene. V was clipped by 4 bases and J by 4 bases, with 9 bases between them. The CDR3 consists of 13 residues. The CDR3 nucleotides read TGTGCCAGCAGCTCGGACTATCCAGATACGCAGTATTTT. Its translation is CASSSDYPDTQYF.

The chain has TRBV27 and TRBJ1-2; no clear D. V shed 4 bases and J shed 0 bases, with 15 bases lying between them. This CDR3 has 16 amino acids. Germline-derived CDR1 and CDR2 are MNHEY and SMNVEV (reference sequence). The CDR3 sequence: CASSSMAGVANYGYTF. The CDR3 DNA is TGTGCCAGCAGTTCGATGGCAGGCGTCGCTAACTATGGCTACACCTTC.

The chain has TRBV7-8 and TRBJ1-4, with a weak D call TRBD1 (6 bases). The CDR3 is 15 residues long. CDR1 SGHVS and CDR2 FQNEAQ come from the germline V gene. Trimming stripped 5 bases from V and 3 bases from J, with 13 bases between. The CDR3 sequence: CASSLTGSPNEKLFF. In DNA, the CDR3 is TGTGCCAGCAGCCTCACAGGGTCCCCTAATGAAAAACTGTTTTTT.